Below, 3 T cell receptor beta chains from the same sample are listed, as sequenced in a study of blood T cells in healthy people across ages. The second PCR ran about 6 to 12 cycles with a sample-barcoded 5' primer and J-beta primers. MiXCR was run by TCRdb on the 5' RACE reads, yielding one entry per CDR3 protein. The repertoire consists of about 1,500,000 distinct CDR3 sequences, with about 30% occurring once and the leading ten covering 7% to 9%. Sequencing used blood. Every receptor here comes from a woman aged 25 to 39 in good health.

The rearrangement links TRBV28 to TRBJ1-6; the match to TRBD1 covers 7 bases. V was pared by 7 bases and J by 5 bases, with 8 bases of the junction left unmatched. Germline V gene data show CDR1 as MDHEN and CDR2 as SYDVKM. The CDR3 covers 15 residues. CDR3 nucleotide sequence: TGTGCCAGCATCCCAGGGGGGGGGAATAATTCACCCCTCCACTTT. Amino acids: CASIPGGGNNSPLHF.

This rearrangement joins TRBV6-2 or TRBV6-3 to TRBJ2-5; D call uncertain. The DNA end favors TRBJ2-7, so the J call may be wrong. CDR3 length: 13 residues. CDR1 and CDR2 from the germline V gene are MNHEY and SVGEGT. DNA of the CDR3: TGTGCCAGCAGTTACCCTGAGGTTTACGAGCAGTACTTC. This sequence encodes CASSYPEVYEQYF.

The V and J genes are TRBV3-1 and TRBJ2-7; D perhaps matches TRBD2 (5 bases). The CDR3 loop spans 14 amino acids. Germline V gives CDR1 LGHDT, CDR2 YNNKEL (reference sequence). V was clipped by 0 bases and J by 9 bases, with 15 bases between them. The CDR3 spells CASSQERRRTRQYF. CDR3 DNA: TGTGCCAGCAGCCAAGAGAGAAGGAGGACGAGGCAGTACTTC.